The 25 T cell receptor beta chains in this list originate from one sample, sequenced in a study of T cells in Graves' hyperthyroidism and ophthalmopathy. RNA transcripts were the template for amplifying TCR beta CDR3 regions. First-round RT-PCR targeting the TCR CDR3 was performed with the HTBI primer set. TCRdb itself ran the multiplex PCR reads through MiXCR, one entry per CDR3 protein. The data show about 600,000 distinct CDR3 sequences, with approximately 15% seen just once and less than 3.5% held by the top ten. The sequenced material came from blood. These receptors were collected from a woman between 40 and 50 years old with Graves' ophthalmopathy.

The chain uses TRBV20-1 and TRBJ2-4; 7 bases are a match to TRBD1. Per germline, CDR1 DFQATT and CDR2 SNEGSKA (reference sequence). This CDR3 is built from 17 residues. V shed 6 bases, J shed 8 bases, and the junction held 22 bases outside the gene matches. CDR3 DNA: TGCAGTGCCAAAGGGGGCGGCTCCCCTCCCCTTTGGGACATTCAGTACTTC. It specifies CSAKGGGSPPLWDIQYF.

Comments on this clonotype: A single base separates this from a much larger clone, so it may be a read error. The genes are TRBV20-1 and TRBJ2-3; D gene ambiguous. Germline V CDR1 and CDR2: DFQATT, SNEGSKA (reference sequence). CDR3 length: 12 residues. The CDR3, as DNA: TGCAATGTTGTCAAAATGACAGATACGCAGTATTTT. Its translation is CNVVKMTDTQYF.

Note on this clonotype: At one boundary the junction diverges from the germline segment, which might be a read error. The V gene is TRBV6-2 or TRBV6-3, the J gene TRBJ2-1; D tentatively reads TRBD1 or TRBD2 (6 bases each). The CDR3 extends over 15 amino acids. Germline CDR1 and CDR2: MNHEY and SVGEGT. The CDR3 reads CVSSVFGGSNDEQFF. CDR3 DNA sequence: TGTGTCAGCAGTGTATTCGGGGGCTCTAACGATGAGCAGTTCTTC.

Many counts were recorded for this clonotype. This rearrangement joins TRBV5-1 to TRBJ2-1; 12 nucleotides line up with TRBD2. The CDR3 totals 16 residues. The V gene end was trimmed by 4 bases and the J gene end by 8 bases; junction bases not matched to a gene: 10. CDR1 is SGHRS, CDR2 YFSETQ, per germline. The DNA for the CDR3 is TGCGCCAGCAGCCCGAGACTAGCGGGAGATGGAGATGAGCAGTTCTTC. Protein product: CASSPRLAGDGDEQFF.

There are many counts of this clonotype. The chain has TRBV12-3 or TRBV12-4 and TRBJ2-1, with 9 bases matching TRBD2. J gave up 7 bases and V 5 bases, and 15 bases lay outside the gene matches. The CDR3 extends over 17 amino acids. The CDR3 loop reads CASSSLGREGLGNEQFF. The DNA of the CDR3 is TGTGCCAGCAGTAGTTTGGGGCGGGAGGGCCTTGGTAATGAGCAGTTCTTC.

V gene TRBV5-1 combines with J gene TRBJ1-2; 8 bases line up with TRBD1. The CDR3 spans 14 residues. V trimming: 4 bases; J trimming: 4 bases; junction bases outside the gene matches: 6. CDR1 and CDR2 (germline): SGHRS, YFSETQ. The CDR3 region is CASSAVGTGYGYTF. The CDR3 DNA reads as TGCGCCAGCAGCGCCGTTGGGACAGGCTATGGCTACACCTTC.

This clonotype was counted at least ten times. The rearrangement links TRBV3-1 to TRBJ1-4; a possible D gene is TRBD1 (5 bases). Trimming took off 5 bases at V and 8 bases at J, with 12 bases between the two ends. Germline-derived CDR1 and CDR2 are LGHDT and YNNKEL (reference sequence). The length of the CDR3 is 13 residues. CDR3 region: CASSGIGGEKLFF. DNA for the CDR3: TGTGCCAGCAGCGGGATTGGGGGAGAAAAACTGTTTTTT.

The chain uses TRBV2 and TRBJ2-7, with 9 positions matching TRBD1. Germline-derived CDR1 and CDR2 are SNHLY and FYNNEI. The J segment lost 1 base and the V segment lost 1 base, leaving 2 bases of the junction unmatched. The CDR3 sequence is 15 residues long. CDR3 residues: CASSEGGQGSYEQYF. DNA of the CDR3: TGTGCCAGCAGTGAAGGCGGACAGGGGTCCTACGAGCAGTACTTC.

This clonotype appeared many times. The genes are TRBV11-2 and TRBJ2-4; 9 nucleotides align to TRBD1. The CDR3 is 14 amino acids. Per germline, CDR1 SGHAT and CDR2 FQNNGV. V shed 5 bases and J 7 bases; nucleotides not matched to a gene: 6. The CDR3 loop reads CASSPTTGGNIQYF. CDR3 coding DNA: TGTGCCAGCAGCCCGACGACAGGGGGTAACATTCAGTACTTC.

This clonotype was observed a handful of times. The CDR3 DNA is TGTGCCACAAAACCGCAGGGGACCTACGAGCAGTACTTC. Translated: CATKPQGTYEQYF. The chain recombines TRBV19 with TRBJ2-7, with D possibly being TRBD1 (6 bases). V was clipped by 10 bases and J by 2 bases, with 15 bases between them. The germline CDR1 and CDR2 sequences are LNHDA and SQIVND (reference sequence). The length of the CDR3 is 13 residues.

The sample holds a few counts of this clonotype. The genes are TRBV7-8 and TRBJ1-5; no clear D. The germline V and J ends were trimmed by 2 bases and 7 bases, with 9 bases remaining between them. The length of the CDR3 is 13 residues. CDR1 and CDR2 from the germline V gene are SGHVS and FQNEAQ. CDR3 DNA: TGTGCCAGCAGCTTATTTATAGGACAGCCCCAGCATTTT. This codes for CASSLFIGQPQHF. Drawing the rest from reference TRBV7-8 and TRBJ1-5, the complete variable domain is GAGVSQSPRYKVAKRGQDVALRCDPISGHVSLFWYQQALGQGPEFLTYFQNEAQLDKSGLPSDRFFAERPEGSVSTLKIQRTQQEDSAVYLCASSLFIGQPQHFGDGTRLSIL.

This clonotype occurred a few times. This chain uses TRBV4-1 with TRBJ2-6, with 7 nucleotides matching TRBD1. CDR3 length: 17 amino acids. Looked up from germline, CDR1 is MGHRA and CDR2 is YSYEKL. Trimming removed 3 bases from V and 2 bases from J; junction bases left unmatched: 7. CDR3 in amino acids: CASSQPGQSPGANVLTF. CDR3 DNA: TGCGCCAGCAGCCAGCCGGGACAGTCACCTGGGGCCAACGTCCTGACTTTC.

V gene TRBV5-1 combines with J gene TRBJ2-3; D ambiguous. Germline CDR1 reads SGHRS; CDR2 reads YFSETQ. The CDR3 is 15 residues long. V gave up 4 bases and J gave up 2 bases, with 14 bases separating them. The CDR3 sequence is CASSTGVGPTDTQYF. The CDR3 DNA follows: TGCGCCAGCAGCACGGGTGTCGGGCCCACAGATACGCAGTATTTT. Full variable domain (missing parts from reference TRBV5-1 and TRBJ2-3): KAGVTQTPRYLIKTRGQQVTLSCSPISGHRSVSWYQQTPGQGLQFLFEYFSETQRNKGNFPGRFSGRQFSNSRSEMNVSTLELGDSALYLCASSTGVGPTDTQYFGPGTRLTVL.

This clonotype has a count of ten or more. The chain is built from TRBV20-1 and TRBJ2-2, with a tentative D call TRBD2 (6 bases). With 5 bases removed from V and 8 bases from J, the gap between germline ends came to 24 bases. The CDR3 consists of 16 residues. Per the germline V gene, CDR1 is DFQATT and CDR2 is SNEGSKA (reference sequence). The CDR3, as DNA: TGCAGTGCTGCCCAACCGGGAGTCCCGGCGTTGGGGGAGCTGTTTTTT. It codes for CSAAQPGVPALGELFF.

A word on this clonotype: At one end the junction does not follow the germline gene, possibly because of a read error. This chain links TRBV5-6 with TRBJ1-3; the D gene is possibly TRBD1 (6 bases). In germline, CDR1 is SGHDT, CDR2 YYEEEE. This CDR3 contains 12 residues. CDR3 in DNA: TGTGCCGGCAGCCAGACGGGGGCGGACATATATTTT. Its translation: CAGSQTGADIYF.

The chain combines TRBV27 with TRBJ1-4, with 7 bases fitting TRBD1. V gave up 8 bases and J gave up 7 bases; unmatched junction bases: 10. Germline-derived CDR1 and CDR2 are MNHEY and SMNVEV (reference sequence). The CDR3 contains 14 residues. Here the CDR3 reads CASGHDRVAEKLFF. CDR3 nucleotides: TGTGCCAGCGGACACGACAGGGTTGCTGAAAAACTGTTTTTT.

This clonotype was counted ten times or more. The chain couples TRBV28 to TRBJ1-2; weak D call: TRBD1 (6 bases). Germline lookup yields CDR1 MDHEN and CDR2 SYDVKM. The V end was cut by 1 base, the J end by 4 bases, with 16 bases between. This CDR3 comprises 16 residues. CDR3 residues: CASSLFSQIGGYGYTF. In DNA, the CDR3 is TGTGCCAGCAGTTTATTCTCCCAGATAGGGGGCTATGGCTACACCTTC.

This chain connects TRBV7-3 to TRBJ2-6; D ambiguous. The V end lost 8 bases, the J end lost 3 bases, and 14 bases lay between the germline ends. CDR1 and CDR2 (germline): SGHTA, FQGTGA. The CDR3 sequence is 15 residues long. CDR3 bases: TGTGCCAGCGGTCAACCTACCGGTGGGGCCAACGTCCTGACTTTC. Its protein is CASGQPTGGANVLTF.

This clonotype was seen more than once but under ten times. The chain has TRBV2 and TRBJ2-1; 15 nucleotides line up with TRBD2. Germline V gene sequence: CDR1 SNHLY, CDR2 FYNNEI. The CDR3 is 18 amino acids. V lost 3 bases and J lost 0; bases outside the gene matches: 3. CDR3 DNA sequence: TGTGCCAGCAGTGACCCGGGACTAGCGGGGGGCTCCTACAATGAGCAGTTCTTC. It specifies CASSDPGLAGGSYNEQFF.

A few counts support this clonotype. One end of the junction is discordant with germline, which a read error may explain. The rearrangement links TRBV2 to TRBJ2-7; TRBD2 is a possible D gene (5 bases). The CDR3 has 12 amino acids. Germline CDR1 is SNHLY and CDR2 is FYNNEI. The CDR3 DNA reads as TGTGCCAGCAGTGGGACTTCCTTCGAGCAGTACTTC. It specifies CASSGTSFEQYF.

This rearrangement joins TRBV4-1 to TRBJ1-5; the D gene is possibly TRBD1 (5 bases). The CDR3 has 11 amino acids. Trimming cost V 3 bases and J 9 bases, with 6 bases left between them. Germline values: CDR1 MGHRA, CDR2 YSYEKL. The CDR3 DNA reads TGCGCCAGCAGCCAGGGGGGGCCCCAGCATTTT. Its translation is CASSQGGPQHF.

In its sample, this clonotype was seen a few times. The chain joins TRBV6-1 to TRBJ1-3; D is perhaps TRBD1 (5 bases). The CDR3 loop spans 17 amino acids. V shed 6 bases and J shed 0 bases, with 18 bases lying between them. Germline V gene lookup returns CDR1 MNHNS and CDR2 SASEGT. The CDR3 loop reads CASRISGTGGSGNTIYF. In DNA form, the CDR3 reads TGTGCCAGCAGGATCTCCGGGACCGGCGGCTCTGGAAACACCATATATTTT.

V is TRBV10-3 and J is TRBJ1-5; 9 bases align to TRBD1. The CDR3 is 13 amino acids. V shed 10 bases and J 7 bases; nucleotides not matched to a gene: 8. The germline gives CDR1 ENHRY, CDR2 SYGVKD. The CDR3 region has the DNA TGTGCCACGGGACAGGGAGAGGAGCAGCCCCAGCATTTT. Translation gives CATGQGEEQPQHF.

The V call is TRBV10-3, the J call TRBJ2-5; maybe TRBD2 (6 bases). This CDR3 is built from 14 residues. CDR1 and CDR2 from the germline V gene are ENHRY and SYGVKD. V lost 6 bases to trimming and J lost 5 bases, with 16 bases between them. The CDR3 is CAISRDSRGETQYF. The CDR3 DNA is TGTGCCATCAGCAGGGACTCTCGGGGTGAGACCCAGTACTTC.

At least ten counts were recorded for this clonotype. The CDR3 sequence: CASRTYRGVPSYEQYF. The CDR3 coding sequence is TGTGCCAGCCGCACTTACAGGGGAGTTCCTTCCTACGAGCAGTACTTC. The chain uses TRBV27 and TRBJ2-7; 7 nucleotides match TRBD1. The V gene end was trimmed by 8 bases and the J gene end by 1 base; junction bases not matched to a gene: 14. The V gene's germline CDR1 is MNHEY and CDR2 SMNVEV (reference sequence). This CDR3 has 16 amino acids.